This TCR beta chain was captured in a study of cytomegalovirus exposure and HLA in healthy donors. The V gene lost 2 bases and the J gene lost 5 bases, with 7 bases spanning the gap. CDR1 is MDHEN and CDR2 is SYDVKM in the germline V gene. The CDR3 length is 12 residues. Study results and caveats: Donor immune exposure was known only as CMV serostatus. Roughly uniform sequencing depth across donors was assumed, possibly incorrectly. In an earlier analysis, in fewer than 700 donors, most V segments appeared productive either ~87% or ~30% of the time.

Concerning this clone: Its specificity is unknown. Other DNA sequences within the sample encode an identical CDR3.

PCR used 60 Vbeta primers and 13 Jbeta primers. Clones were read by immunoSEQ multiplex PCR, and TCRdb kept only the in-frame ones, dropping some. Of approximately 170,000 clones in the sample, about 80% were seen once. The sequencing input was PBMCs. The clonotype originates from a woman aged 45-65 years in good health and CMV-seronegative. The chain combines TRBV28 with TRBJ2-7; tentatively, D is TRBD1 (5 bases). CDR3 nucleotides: TGTGCCAGCAGTTTAAGGGGTAACGAGCAGTACTTC. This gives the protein CASSLRGNEQYF. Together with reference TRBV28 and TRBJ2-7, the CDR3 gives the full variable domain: DVKVTQSSRYLVKRTGEKVFLECVQDMDHENMFWYRQDPGLGLRLIYFSYDVKMKEKGDIPEGYSVSREKKERFSLILESASTNQTSMYLCASSLRGNEQYFGPGTRLTVT.